Listed below are T cell receptor beta chains from one sample, sequenced in a study of T cells in Graves' hyperthyroidism and ophthalmopathy. TCRdb reanalysed the multiplex PCR reads using MiXCR and keeps one entry per CDR3 protein. The sample includes around 250,000 distinct CDR3 sequences, more than 14% of them seen just once. Sequenced input: blood. The receptors stem from a middle-aged woman with Graves' hyperthyroidism that later progressed to Graves' ophthalmopathy. Each CDR3 is given without its conserved first and last residue. The order of the fields is CDR3 length, V gene, CDR3 protein.

11 TRBV19 ASGTGVYQPQH
14 TRBV28 ASSSTLDRGTRELF
15 TRBV10-2 ASSEQGQGASVQPQH
11 TRBV25-1 ASAKSIPYEQY
13 TRBV5-1 ASSLGTSTTGELF
18 TRBV7-2 ASSSVGRLADTPRGNTQY
14 TRBV15 ATSRESGRWTGELF
14 TRBV9 ASSVGVIRNTGELF
14 TRBV7-8 ASSLDRQEESYEQY
13 TRBV28 ASSFSGASTDTQY
13 TRBV5-1 ASSFGDRGNEKLF
11 TRBV5-1 ASSDRGVNEQF
11 TRBV24-1 ATSDPNRNIQY
13 TRBV6-2/TRBV6-3 ASSSAGGSSDEQY
14 TRBV4-1 ASSQVGGRTNSPLH
15 TRBV20-1 SASLLWRDVPSYEQY
10 TRBV27 ASKQGTSEAF
12 TRBV7-3 ASSSLSFSGELF
15 TRBV11-2 ASSKSTGQGARNEQF